Listed below are T cell receptor beta chains from one sample, sequenced in a study of cytomegalovirus exposure and HLA in healthy donors. Data came from immunoSEQ multiplex PCR; TCRdb stores just in-frame clones and leaves some out. The sample consists of fewer than 200,000 clones, roughly 79% of them appearing once. The sequenced sample was PBMCs. The receptors derive from a woman aged 45-60 years in good health and CMV-seronegative. Each CDR3 is given without its conserved first and last residue. Fields, in order: V gene, J gene, CDR3 protein.

TRBV5-6	TRBJ2-3	ASSLRGQGTDTQY
TRBV11-2	TRBJ1-1	ASSTEGLRTEAF
TRBV14	TRBJ1-1	ASSRQGIGETAF
TRBV2	TRBJ1-6	ASSTELGNSPLH
TRBV2	TRBJ1-3	ASSEVGRQKSSGNTIY
TRBV5-1	TRBJ1-5	ASSLGTGGSQPQH
TRBV25-1	TRBJ1-1	ASSVTGASKPEAF
TRBV4-2	TRBJ2-3	ASSQDGASGRDTQY
TRBV14	TRBJ1-2	ASSPGTANPYGYT
TRBV11-2	TRBJ1-1	ASSLYGGTEAF